This T cell receptor beta chain was identified in a study of OX40 agonist ivuxolimab in advanced cancers. There are a few counts of this clone. Profiled with immunoSEQ multiplex PCR; TCRdb holds only in-frame clones, not every one. The table lists 35,000 to 45,000 clones, roughly 69% of them singletons. V lost 3 bases and J lost 4, with 21 bases in between. The CDR3 is made up of 17 amino acids. CDR1 LNHDA and CDR2 SQIVND come from the germline V gene (reference sequence). The chain is built from TRBV19 and TRBJ1-2; possibly TRBD1 for D (6 bases). The sequences come from CD4+ or CD8+ T cells sorted from blood, collected in a trial of the OX40 agonist ivuxolimab. This clonotype was obtained from an adult with an advanced solid tumor such as melanoma, head and neck, liver or kidney cancer. CDR3 in amino acids: CASSMSGRSQGSYGYTF. CDR3 nucleotide sequence: TGTGCCAGTAGTATGAGCGGAAGGAGTCAGGGGTCCTATGGCTACACCTTC.